Detailed here is one TCR beta chain. The sample comes from a study of blood T cell repertoires in COVID-19. About the research overall: Researchers got acute and convalescent COVID-19 samples from the United States, Italy and Spain. PBMCs, B-cell-depleted T cells, or T cells were the source of the cDNA or gDNA that made up the material.

Authors' analysis steps: Estimated nucleated cell counts came from reference gene primer amplification. Here immunoSEQ multiplex PCR was the method, and the copy in TCRdb shows in-frame clones only, minus some. For V, J and clone size, that table is used; D and trimming come from the DNA. Among about 69,000 clones, 85% were seen once, and the ten largest hold over 2.5%. The V gene lost 1 base and the J gene lost 0 bases, with 8 bases spanning the gap. Germline V CDR1 and CDR2: SGDLS, YYNGEE. This CDR3 spans 14 amino acids. The receptor's source is a man of 80 years or more with acute or convalescent COVID-19. The specimen was peripheral blood. The genes are TRBV9 and TRBJ2-7; tentative D call: TRBD1 (6 bases). The CDR3 DNA reads TGTGCCAGCAGCGTAAGAGGGGGCTCCTACGAGCAGTACTTC. Amino acids: CASSVRGGSYEQYF.